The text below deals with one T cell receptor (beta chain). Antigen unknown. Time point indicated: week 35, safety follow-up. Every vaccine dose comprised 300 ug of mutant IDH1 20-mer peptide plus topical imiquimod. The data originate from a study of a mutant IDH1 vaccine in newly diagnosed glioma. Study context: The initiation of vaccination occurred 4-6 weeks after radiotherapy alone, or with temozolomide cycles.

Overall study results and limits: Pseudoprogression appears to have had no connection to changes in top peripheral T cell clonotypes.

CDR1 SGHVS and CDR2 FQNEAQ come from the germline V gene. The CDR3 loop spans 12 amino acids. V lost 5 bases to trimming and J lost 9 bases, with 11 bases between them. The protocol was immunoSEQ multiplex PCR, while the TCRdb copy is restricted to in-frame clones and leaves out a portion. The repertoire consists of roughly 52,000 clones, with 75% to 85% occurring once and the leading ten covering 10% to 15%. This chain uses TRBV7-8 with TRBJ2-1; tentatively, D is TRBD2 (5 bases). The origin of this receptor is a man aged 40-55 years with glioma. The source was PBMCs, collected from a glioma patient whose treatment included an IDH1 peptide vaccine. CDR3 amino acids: CASSNFGGEQFF. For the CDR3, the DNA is TGTGCCAGCAGCAACTTCGGAGGTGAGCAGTTCTTC. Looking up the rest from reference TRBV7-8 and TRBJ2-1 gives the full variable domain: GAGVSQSPRYKVAKRGQDVALRCDPISGHVSLFWYQQALGQGPEFLTYFQNEAQLDKSGLPSDRFFAERPEGSVSTLKIQRTQQEDSAVYLCASSNFGGEQFFGPGTRLTVL.